Below, one TCR beta chain is given with its context. Sequenced by immunoSEQ multiplex PCR; TCRdb stores in-frame clones only, minus some. The sample lists roughly 350,000 clones, around 87% seen once, with approximately 4% in the top ten. This entry comes from a study of blood T cell repertoires in COVID-19. Germline assignment: CDR1 LGHNA and CDR2 YNFKEQ. The CDR3 spans 15 residues. Trimming took off 0 bases at V and 0 bases at J, with 9 bases between the two ends. The J gene is TRBJ2-7, the V gene TRBV4-2; TRBD1 is a possible D gene (5 bases). This receptor was obtained from a woman aged 45 to 65 with active or convalescent COVID-19. The material sequenced was peripheral blood. CDR3 amino acids: CASSQDRGASYEQYF. CDR3 coding DNA: TGTGCCAGCAGCCAAGATCGTGGGGCCTCCTACGAGCAGTACTTC.